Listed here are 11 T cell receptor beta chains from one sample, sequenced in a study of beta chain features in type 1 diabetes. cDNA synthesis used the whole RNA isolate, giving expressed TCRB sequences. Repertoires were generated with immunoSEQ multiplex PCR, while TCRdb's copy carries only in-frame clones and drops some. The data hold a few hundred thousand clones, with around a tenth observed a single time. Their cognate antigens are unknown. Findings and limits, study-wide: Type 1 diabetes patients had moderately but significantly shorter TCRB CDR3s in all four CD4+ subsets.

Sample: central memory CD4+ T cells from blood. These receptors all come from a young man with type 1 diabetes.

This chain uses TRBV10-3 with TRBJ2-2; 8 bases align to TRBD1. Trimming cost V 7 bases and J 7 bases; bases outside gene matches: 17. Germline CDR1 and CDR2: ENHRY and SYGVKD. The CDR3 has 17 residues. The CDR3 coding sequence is TGTGCCATCAAGGACTCCGGGACAGGCGTCGGAGGCGGGGAGCTGTTTTTT. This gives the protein CAIKDSGTGVGGGELFF.

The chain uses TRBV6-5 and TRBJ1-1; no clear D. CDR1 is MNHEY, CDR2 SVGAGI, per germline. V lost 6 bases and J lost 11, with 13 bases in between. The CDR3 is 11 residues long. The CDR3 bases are TGTGCCAGCAGCCCCGGGTCCAGGGCTTTCTTT. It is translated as CASSPGSRAFF.

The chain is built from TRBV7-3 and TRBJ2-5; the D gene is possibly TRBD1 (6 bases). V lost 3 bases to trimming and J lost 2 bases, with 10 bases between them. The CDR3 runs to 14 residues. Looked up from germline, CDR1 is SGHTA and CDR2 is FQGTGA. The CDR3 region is CASSLGARQETQYF. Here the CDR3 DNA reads TGTGCCAGCAGCTTGGGGGCACGGCAAGAGACCCAGTACTTC.

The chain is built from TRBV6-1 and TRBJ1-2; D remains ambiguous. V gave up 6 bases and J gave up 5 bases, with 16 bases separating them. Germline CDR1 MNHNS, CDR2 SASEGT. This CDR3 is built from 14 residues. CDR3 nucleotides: TGTGCCAGCAGCTACCATCTTGGGGATTATGGCTACACCTTC. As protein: CASSYHLGDYGYTF.

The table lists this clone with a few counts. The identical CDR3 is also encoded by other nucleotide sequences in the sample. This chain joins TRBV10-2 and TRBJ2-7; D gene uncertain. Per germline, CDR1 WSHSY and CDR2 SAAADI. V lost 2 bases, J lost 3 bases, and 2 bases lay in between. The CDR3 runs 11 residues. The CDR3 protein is CASSEGYEQYF. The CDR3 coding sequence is TGCGCCAGCAGTGAGGGCTACGAGCAGTACTTC.

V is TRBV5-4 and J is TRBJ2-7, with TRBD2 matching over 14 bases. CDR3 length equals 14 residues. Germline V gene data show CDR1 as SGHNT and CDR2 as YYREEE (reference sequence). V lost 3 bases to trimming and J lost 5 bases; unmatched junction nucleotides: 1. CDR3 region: CASSSGLAGDEQYF. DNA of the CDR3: TGTGCCAGCAGCTCGGGACTAGCGGGAGACGAGCAGTACTTC. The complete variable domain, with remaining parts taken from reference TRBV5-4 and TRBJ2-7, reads ETGVTQSPTHLIKTRGQQVTLRCSSQSGHNTVSWYQQALGQGPQFIFQYYREEENGRGNFPPRFSGLQFPNYSSELNVNALELDDSALYLCASSSGLAGDEQYFGPGTRLTVT.

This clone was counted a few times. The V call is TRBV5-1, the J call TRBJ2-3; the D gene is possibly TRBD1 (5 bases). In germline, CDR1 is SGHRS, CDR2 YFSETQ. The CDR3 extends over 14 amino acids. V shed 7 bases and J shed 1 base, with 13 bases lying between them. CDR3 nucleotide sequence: TGCGCCAGCGCCGACCCCAGGGGCACAGATACGCAGTATTTT. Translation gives CASADPRGTDTQYF. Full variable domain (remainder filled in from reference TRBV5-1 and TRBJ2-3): KAGVTQTPRYLIKTRGQQVTLSCSPISGHRSVSWYQQTPGQGLQFLFEYFSETQRNKGNFPGRFSGRQFSNSRSEMNVSTLELGDSALYLCASADPRGTDTQYFGPGTRLTVL.

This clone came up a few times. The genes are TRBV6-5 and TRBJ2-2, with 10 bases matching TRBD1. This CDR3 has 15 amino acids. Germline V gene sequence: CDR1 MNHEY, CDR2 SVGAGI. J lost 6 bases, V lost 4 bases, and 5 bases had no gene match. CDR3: CASSFQGQGSGELFF. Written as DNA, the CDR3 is TGTGCCAGCAGTTTCCAGGGACAGGGGTCCGGGGAGCTGTTTTTT.

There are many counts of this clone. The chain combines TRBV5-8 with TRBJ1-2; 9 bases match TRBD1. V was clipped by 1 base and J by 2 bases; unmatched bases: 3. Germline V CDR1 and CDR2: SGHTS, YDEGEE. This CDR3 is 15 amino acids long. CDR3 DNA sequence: TGTGCCAGCAGCTTGCTTACAGGGGGCAACTATGGCTACACCTTC. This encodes CASSLLTGGNYGYTF.

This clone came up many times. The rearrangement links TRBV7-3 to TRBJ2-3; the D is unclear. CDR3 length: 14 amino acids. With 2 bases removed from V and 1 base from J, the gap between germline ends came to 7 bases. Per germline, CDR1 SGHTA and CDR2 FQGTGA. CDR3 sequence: CASSLVGRTDTQYF. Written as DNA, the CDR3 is TGTGCCAGCAGCTTAGTAGGGCGCACAGATACGCAGTATTTT.

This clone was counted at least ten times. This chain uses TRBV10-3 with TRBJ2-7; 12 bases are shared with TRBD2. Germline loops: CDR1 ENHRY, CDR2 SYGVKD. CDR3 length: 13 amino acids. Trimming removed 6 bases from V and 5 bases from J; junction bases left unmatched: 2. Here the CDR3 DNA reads TGTGCCATCAGGACTAGCGGGAGCGACGAGCAGTACTTC. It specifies CAIRTSGSDEQYF.